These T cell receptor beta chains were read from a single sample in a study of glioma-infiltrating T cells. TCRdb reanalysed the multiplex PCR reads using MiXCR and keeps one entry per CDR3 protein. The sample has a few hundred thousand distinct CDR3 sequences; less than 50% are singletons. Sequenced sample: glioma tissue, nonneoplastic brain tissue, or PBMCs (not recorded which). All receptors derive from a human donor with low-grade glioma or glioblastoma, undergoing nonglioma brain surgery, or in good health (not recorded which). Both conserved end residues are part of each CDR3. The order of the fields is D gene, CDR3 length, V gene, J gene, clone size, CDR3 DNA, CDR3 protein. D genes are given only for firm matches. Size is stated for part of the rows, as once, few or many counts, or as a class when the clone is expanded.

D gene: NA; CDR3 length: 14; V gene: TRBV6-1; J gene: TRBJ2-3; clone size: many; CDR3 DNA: TGTGCCAGCAGGTCTTATGGGGGCACAGATACGCAGTATTTT; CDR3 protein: CASRSYGGTDTQYF
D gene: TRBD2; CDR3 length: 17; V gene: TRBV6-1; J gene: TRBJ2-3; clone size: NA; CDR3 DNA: TGTGCCAGCAGCCCGCATGGACTAGCGGGCAGCACAGATACGCAGTATTTT; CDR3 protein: CASSPHGLAGSTDTQYF
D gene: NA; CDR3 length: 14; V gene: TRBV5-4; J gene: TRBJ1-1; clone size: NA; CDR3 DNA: TGTGCCGGCAGCTTGATCCGGACTTCCACTGAAGCTTTCTTT; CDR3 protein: CAGSLIRTSTEAFF
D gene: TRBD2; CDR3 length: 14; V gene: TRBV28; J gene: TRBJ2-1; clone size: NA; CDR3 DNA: TGTGCCAGCAGCCCCTGGACTAGCGTGTCGGAGCAGTTCTTC; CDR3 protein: CASSPWTSVSEQFF
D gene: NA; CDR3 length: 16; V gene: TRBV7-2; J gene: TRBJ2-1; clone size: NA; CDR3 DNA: TGTGCCAGCAGCTTATGGGGGGGGCTAACCATCAATGAGCAGTTCTTC; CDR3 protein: CASSLWGGLTINEQFF
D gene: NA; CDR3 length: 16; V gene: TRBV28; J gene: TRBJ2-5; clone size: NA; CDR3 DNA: TGTGCCAGCAGTCCCTGCGGCGGAGAGCCCCAAGAGACCCAGTACTTC; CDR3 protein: CASSPCGGEPQETQYF
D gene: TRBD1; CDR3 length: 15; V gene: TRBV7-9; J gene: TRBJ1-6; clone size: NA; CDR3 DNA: TGTGCCAGCAGCTCTGACAGGGGCCGGGGTTCACCCCTCCACTTT; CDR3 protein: CASSSDRGRGSPLHF
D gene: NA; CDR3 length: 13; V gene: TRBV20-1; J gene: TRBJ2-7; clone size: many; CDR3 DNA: TGCAGTGCCCTACGGGACAACTCCTACGAGCAGTACTTC; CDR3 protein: CSALRDNSYEQYF
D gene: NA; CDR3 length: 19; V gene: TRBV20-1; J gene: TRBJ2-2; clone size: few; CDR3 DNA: TGCAGTGCTAGAGATTTCAGCCAAATAGGCGGACCGAACACCGGGGAGCTGTTTTTT; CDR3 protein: CSARDFSQIGGPNTGELFF
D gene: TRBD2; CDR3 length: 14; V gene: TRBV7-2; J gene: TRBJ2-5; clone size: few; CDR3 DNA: TGTGCCAGCAGCTCCCCGGGGGGCCAAGAGACCCAGTACTTC; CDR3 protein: CASSSPGGQETQYF
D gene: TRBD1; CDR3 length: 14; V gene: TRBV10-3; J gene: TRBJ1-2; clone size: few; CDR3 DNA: TGTGCCATCAGCCAACAGGGGGTTGGCTATGGCTACACCTTC; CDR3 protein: CAISQQGVGYGYTF
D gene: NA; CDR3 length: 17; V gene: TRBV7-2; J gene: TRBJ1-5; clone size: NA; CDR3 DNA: TGTGCCAGCAGTTCAGTTGGGGGGGCGTTTAGCAATCAGCCCCAGCATTTT; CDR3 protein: CASSSVGGAFSNQPQHF
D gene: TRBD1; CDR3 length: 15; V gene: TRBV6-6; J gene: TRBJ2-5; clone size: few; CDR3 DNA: TGTGCCAGCAGCGGCCGGGACAGGAGTCAAGAGACCCAGTACTTC; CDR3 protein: CASSGRDRSQETQYF
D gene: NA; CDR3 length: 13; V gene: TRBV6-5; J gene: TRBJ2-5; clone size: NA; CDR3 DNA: TGTGCCAGCACTAAGGACTACCAAGAGACCCAGTACTTC; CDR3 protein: CASTKDYQETQYF
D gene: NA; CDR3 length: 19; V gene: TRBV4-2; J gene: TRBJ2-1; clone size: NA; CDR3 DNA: TGTGCCAGCAGCCAAGATATCGGGCAGAGGGCCCCGTCCTACAATGAGCAGTTCTTC; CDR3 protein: CASSQDIGQRAPSYNEQFF
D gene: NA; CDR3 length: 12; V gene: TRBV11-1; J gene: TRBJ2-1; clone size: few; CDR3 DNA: TGTGCCAGCAGACGACTAGAGACTGAGCAGTTCTTC; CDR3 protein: CASRRLETEQFF
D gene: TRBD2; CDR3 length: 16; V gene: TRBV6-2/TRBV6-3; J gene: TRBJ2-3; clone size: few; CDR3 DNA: TGTGCCAGCAGTCCCCGGGGTAGCGGGCGCACAGATACGCAGTATTTT; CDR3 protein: CASSPRGSGRTDTQYF
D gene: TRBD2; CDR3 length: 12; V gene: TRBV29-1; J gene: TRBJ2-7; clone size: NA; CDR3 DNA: TGCAGCGCTAGGACTAGCGGCTACGAGCAGTACTTC; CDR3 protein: CSARTSGYEQYF
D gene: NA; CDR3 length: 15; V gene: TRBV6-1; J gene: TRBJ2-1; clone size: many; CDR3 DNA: TGTGCCAGCAGTTCTACCGGGACGGATTACAATGAGCAGTTCTTC; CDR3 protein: CASSSTGTDYNEQFF
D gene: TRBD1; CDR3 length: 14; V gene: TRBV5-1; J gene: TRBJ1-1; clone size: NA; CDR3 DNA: TGCGCCAGCAGCTGGGGGACAGTAGGGACTGAAGCTTTCTTT; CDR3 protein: CASSWGTVGTEAFF
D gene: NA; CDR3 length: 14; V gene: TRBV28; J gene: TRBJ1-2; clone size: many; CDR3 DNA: TGTGCCAGCAGTTTAAGAGGGGGTGACTATGGCTACACCTTC; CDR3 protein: CASSLRGGDYGYTF
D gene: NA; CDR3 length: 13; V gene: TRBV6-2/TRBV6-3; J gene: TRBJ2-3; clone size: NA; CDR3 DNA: TGTGCCAGCAATATTAACAGGGCAGATACGCAGTATTTT; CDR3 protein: CASNINRADTQYF
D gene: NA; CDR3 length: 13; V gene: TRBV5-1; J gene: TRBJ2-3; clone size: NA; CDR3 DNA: TGCGCCAGCAGACGATTTCGCCGCATCGGCACCAGTTTT; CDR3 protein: CASRRFRRIGTSF
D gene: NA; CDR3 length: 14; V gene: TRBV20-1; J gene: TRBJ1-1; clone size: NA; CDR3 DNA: TGCAGTGCTAGAGATCGGACAGCGCCTCAAGTAGATTTCTTT; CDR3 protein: CSARDRTAPQVDFF
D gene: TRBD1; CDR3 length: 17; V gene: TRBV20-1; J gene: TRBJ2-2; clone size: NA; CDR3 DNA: TGCAGTGCTAGTTCCCTTCGACAGGGGTTCCACACCGGGGAGCTGTTTTTT; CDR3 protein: CSASSLRQGFHTGELFF
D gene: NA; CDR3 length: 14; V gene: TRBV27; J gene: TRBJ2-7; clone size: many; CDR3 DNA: TGTGCCAGCAGCCCTAAGGATGGACTCTACGAGCAGTACTTC; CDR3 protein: CASSPKDGLYEQYF
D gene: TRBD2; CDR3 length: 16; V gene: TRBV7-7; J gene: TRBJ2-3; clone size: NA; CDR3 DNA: TGTGCTAGCAGCTTGTCGGGACTAGCGGGATCGGATACGCAGTATTTT; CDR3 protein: CASSLSGLAGSDTQYF
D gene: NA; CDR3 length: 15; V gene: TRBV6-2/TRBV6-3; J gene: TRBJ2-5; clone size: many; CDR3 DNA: TGTGCCAGCAAGACAAGATGGACTAACCAAGAGACCCAGTACTTC; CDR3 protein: CASKTRWTNQETQYF
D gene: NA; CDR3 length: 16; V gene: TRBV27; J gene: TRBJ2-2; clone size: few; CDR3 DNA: TGTGCCAGCAGTTTAATTAATTTTGGAGGAACCGGGGAGCTGTTTTTT; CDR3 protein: CASSLINFGGTGELFF
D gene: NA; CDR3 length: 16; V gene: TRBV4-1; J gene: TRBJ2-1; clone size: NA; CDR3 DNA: TGCGCCAGCAGCCATGCGGACTTGTACTCCTACAATGAGCAGTTCTTC; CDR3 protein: CASSHADLYSYNEQFF
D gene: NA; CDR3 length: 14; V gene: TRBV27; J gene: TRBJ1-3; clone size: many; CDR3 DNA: TGTGCCAGCAGTCCTTCCACGTCGGGAAACACCATATATTTT; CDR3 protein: CASSPSTSGNTIYF
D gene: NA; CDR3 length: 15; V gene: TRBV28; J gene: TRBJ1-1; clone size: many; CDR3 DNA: TGTGCCAGCACTCCTCCTGGGACCCCGAACACTGAAGCTTTCTTT; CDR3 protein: CASTPPGTPNTEAFF
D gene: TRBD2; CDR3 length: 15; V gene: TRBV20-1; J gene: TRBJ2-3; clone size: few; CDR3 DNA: TGCAGTGCTAGAGATCGACTAGCGGTACGAGATACGCAGTATTTT; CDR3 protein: CSARDRLAVRDTQYF
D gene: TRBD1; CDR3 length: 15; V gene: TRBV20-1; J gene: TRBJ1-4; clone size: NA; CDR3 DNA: TGCAGTGCTAGGACAGGGGGCGCAACTAATGAAAAACTGTTTTTT; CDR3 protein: CSARTGGATNEKLFF
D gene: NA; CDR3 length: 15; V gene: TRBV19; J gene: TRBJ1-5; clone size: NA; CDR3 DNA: TGTGCCAGTAGTATGGTAGAATTTAGCAATCAGCCCCAGCATTTT; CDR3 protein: CASSMVEFSNQPQHF
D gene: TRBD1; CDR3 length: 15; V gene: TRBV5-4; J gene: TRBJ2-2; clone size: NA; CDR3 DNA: TGTGCCAGCAGCTACAGGGGGCAAAACACCGGGGAGCTGTTTTTT; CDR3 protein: CASSYRGQNTGELFF
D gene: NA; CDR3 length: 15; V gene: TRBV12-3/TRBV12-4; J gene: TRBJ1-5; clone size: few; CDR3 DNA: TGTGCCAGCAGTTTGACAGCGAATAGCAATCAGCCCCAGCATTTT; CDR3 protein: CASSLTANSNQPQHF
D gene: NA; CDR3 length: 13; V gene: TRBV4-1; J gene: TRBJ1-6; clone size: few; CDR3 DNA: TGCGCCAGCAGCCAACCACTTGATCCTCCCCTCCACTTT; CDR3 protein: CASSQPLDPPLHF
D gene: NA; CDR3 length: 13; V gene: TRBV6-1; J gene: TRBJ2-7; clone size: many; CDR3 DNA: TGTGCCAGCAGTTACGATGGGACACAGAGGCAGTACTTC; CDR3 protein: CASSYDGTQRQYF
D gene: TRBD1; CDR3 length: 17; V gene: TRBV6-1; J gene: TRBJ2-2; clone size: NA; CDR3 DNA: TGTGCCAGCAGTGATTCCTTGACAGGGGGTTTGACCGGGGAGCTGTTTTTT; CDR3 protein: CASSDSLTGGLTGELFF
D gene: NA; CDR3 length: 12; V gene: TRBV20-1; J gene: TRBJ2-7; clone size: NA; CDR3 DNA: TGCAGTGCTAGAGATGACACCTACGAGCAGTACTTC; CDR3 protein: CSARDDTYEQYF
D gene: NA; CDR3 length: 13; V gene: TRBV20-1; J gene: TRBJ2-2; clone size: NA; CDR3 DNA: TGCAGTGCTAGGGAGGGACAGCTCGAAAAGCTGTTTTTT; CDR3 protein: CSAREGQLEKLFF
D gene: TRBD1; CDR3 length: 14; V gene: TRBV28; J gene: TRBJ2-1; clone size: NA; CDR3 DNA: TGTGCCAGCAGTTTAACAGGGGGCTACAATGAGCAGCTCTTC; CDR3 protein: CASSLTGGYNEQLF
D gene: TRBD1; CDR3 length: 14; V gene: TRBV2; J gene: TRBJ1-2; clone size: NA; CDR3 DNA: TGTGCCAGCAGAGTCGGACAGGGGACCTATGGCTACACCTTC; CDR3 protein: CASRVGQGTYGYTF
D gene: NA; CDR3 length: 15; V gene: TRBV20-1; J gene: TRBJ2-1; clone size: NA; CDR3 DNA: TGCAGTGCTAGAGGCGGGGAACGCTCCTACAATGAGCAGTTCTTC; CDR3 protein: CSARGGERSYNEQFF
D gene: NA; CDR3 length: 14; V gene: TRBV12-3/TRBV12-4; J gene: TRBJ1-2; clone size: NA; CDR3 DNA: TGTGCCAGCAGTTCAATTTCAGTCTACGGCGGCTACACCTTC; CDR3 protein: CASSSISVYGGYTF
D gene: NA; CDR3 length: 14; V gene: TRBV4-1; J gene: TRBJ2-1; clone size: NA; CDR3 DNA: TGCACCAGCAAGGGCGCTAGCTCCTACAATGAGCAGTTCTTC; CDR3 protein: CTSKGASSYNEQFF
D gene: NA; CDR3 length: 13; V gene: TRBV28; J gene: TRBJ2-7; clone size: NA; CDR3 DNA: TGTGCCAGCAGTCTTTACGGGGTCTACGAGCAGTACTTC; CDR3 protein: CASSLYGVYEQYF
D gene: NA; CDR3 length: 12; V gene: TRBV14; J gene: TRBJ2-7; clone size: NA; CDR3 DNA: TGTGCCAGCAGCCAAGTGGGCGACGAGCAGTACTTC; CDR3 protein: CASSQVGDEQYF
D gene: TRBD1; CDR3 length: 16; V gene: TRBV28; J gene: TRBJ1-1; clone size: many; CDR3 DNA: TGTGCCAGCAGTTTAATCCAGGGGGGAATGAACACTGAAGCTTTCTTT; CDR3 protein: CASSLIQGGMNTEAFF
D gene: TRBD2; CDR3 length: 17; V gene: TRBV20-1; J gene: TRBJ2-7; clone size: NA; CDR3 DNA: TGCAGTGCTAGGGACCTCATTCCAGCGGGAGTTTTCAACGAGCAGTACTTC; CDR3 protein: CSARDLIPAGVFNEQYF